These T cell receptor beta chains were read from a single sample in a study of blood T cell repertoires in COVID-19. Method: immunoSEQ multiplex PCR; TCRdb's copy keeps in-frame clones and lacks some. Among around 250,000 clones listed, 80% to 85% were seen once. Sequenced sample: peripheral blood. The receptor set was obtained from a woman younger than 30 with acute or convalescent COVID-19. CDR3s include the opening cysteine and the closing phenylalanine or tryptophan. The order of the fields is J gene, clone size, D gene, V gene, CDR3 DNA, CDR3 protein. The D gene is left open where the match is weak. The listing skips clone size in some rows; elsewhere it reads once, few, many or a size class.

TRBJ1-4 - - TRBV27 TGTGCCAGCAGTTTACAGGGCTATACGGGAAAACTGTTTTTT CASSLQGYTGKLFF
TRBJ2-3 - TRBD1 TRBV28 TGTGCCACCAGCGACGACAGGGCTGCAGATACGCAGTATTTT CATSDDRAADTQYF
TRBJ1-2 few - TRBV3-1/TRBV3-2 TGTGCCAGCAGCCAATCTGCTACTAACTATGGCTACACCTTC CASSQSATNYGYTF
TRBJ2-1 - - TRBV5-4 TGTGCCAGCAGCTTGGGCAGGGTGGGGTACAATGAGCAGTTCTTC CASSLGRVGYNEQFF
TRBJ1-2 once - TRBV29-1 TGCAGCGTCCGGGAATACAACTATGGCTACACCTTC CSVREYNYGYTF
TRBJ2-1 once - TRBV9 TGTGCCAGCAGCGTAGCTGGGGCCGGCTCCTACAATGAGCAGTTCTTC CASSVAGAGSYNEQFF
TRBJ2-7 - - TRBV18 TGTGCCAGCTCACCCTCCCGGACAGCCTACGAGCAGTACTTC CASSPSRTAYEQYF
TRBJ1-2 - - TRBV15 TGTGCCACCAGCAGAACTCCCCGGACTATAGGGGATGGGGATGGCTACACCTTC CATSRTPRTIGDGDGYTF
TRBJ2-7 - - TRBV6-5 TGTGCCAGGCCCGGGGGCTCCTACGAGCAGTACTTC CARPGGSYEQYF
TRBJ2-7 - - TRBV28 TGTGCCACCCAGGGGCCCTACGAGCAGTACTTC CATQGPYEQYF
TRBJ2-7 once TRBD1 TRBV28 TGTGCCAGCACCCGACAGGGGGCATACGAGCAGTACTTC CASTRQGAYEQYF
TRBJ1-1 - - TRBV6-5 TGTGCCAGCCATACTCGGGGGACGGGGTACACTGAAGCTTTCTTT CASHTRGTGYTEAFF
TRBJ1-3 - TRBD1 TRBV6-5 TGTGCCAGCAGTTACTTGGGACAGATTGGAAACACCATATATTTT CASSYLGQIGNTIYF
TRBJ2-1 once TRBD1 TRBV25-1 TGTGCCAGCAGTGAATGGGGGACAGCAGATTACAATGAGCAGTTCTTC CASSEWGTADYNEQFF
TRBJ1-3 - - TRBV7-9 TGTGCCAGCAGCCCCGGGATTGGCGGAAACACCATATATTTT CASSPGIGGNTIYF
TRBJ2-7 - - TRBV14 TGTGCCAGCAGCCACACGCGCGGCGAGCAGTACTTC CASSHTRGEQYF
TRBJ2-5 - TRBD2 TRBV15 TGTGCCACCAGCACCGGGACTAGCGGACCCCAAGAGACCCAGTACTTC CATSTGTSGPQETQYF
TRBJ1-4 - TRBD1 TRBV28 TGTGCCAGCGTCGCTGTTAGACAGGGTCGATCTAATGAAAAACTGTTTTTT CASVAVRQGRSNEKLFF
TRBJ1-1 - - TRBV7-2 TGTGCCAGCAGCTCCCCTTGGGGGGTGCGGAACACTGAAGCTTTCTTT CASSSPWGVRNTEAFF
TRBJ1-5 - - TRBV19 TGTGCCAGTAGCCGAGGTTTTTGGAGCAATCAGCCCCAGCATTTT CASSRGFWSNQPQHF
TRBJ2-7 - - TRBV5-4 TGTGCCAGCAGCCTGGGGGCGGGAGAGTACGTCTACGAGCAGTACTTC CASSLGAGEYVYEQYF
TRBJ1-2 - - TRBV21-1 TGTGCCAGCAGCATCACCGGTTACTACTATGGCTACACCTTC CASSITGYYYGYTF
TRBJ2-1 - TRBD2 TRBV6-2/TRBV6-3 TGTGCCAGCAGCCCGCCGGGACTAGCGGGGGGGAATGAGCAGTTCTTC CASSPPGLAGGNEQFF
TRBJ2-1 few TRBD1 TRBV5-1 TGCGCCAGCAGCTTGGCCCCCGGGACAGGGAACAATGAGCAGTTCTTC CASSLAPGTGNNEQFF
TRBJ2-3 - TRBD1 TRBV6-5 TGTGCCAGCAGCCCCGACAGGGGAACAGATACGCAGTATTTT CASSPDRGTDTQYF
TRBJ1-3 - - TRBV6-5 TGTGCCAGCACGTTAGGAGTAGAAAACACCATATATTTT CASTLGVENTIYF
TRBJ1-1 - TRBD1 TRBV7-2 TGTGCCAGCAGCCCTCGGACAGGGAGGCACACTGAAGCTTTCTTT CASSPRTGRHTEAFF
TRBJ2-7 many - TRBV6-5 TGTGCCAGCAGCCGCTATGCGGGCCTCTACGAGCAGTACTTC CASSRYAGLYEQYF
TRBJ2-2 few - TRBV5-1 TGCGCCAGCAGCTTGGCGTCGGGAATCACCGGGGAGCTGTTTTTT CASSLASGITGELFF
TRBJ1-3 - - TRBV25-1 TGTGCCAGCAGACCAGGAGGCCTGGCGAACACCATATATTTT CASRPGGLANTIYF
TRBJ1-3 - - TRBV14 TGTGCCAGCAGCCGGGGCGTAAACACCATATATTTT CASSRGVNTIYF